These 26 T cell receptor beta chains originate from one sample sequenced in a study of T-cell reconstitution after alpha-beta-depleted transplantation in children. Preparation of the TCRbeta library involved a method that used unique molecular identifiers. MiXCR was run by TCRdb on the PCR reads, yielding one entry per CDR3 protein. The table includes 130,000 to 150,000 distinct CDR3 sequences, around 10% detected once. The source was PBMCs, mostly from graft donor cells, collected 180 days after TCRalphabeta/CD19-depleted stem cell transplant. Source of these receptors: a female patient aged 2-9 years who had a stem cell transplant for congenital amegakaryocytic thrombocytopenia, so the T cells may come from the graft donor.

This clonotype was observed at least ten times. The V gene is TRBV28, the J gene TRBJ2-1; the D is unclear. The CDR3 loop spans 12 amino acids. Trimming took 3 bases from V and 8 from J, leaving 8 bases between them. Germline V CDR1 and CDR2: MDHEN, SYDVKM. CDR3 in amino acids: CASSFGSDEQFF. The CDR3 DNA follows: TGTGCCAGCAGTTTTGGTAGTGATGAGCAGTTCTTC.

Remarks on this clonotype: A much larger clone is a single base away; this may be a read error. CDR3 amino acids: CASSLTGGKEKLFF. CDR3 sequence (DNA): TGTGCCAGCAGTTTAACAGGCGGGAAGGAAAAACTGTTTTTT. V is TRBV12-3 or TRBV12-4 and J is TRBJ1-4; the D gene is possibly TRBD1 (5 bases). The CDR3 is made up of 14 amino acids. V was cut by 2 bases and J by 8 bases, with 12 bases left in between.

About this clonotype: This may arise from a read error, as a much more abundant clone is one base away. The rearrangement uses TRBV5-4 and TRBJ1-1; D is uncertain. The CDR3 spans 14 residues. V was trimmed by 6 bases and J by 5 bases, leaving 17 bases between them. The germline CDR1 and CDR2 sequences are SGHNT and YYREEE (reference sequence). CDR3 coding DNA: TGTGCCAGCACCTGGGGATGCGGGGATACTGAAGCTTTCTTT. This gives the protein CASTWGCGDTEAFF. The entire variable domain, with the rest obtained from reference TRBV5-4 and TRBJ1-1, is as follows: ETGVTQSPTHLIKTRGQQVTLRCSSQSGHNTVSWYQQALGQGPQFIFQYYREEENGRGNFPPRFSGLQFPNYSSELNVNALELDDSALYLCASTWGCGDTEAFFGQGTRLTVV.

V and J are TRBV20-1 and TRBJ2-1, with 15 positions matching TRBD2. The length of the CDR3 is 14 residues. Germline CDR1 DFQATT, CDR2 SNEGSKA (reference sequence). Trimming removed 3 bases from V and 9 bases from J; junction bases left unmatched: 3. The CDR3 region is CSARGLAGGGEQFF. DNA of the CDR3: TGCAGTGCTAGGGGACTAGCGGGGGGAGGTGAGCAGTTCTTC.

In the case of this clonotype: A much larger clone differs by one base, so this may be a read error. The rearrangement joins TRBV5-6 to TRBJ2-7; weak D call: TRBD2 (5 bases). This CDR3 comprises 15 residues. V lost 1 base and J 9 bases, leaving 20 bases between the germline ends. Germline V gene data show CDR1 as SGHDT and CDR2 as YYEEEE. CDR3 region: CASSLTRRETCAQYF. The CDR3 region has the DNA TGTGCCAGCAGCTTGACGCGAAGGGAGACCTGCGCGCAGTACTTC.

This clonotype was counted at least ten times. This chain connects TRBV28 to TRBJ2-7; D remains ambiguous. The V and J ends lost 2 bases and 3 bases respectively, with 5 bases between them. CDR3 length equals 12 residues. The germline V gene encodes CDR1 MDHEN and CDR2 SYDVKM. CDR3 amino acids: CASSLASYEQYF. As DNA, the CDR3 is TGTGCCAGCAGTTTAGCGAGCTACGAGCAGTACTTC. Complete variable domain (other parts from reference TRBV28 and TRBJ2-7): DVKVTQSSRYLVKRTGEKVFLECVQDMDHENMFWYRQDPGLGLRLIYFSYDVKMKEKGDIPEGYSVSREKKERFSLILESASTNQTSMYLCASSLASYEQYFGPGTRLTVT.

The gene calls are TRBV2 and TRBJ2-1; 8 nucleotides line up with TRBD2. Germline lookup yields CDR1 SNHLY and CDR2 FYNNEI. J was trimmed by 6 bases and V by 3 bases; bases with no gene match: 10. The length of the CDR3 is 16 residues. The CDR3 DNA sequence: TGTGCCAGCAGTGAGATCGGGGCGGGGGGTACCAATGAGCAGTTCTTC. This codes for CASSEIGAGGTNEQFF.

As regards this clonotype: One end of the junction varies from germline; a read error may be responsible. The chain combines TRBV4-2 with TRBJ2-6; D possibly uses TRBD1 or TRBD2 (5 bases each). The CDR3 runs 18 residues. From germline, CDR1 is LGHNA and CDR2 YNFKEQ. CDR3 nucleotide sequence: TGTGCCAGCAGCCAATTTATTCCGGGACCGTCTGGGGCCAACGGCCTGACTTTC. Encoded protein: CASSQFIPGPSGANGLTF.

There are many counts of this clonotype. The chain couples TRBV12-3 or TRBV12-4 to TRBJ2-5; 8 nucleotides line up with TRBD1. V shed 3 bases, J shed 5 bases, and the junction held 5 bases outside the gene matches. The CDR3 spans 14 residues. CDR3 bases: TGTGCCAGCAGTTTCCCGGACAGGGAGGAGACCCAGTACTTC. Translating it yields CASSFPDREETQYF.

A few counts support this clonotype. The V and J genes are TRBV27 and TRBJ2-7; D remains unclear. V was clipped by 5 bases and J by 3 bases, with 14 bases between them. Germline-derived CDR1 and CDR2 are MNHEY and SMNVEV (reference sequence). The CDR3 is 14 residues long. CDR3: CASSRPDRIYEQYF. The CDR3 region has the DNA TGTGCCAGCAGTCGCCCGGACCGTATCTACGAGCAGTACTTC.

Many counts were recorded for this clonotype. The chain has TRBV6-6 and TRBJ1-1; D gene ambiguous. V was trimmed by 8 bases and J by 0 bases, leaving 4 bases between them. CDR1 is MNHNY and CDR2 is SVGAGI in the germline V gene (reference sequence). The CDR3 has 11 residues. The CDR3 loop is CASVMNTEAFF. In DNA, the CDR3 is TGTGCCAGCGTCATGAACACTGAAGCTTTCTTT.

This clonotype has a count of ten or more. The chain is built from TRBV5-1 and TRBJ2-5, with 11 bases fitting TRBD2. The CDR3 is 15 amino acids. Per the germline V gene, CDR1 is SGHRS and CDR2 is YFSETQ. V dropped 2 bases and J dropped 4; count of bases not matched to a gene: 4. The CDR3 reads CASSFSGRATETQYF. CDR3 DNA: TGCGCCAGCAGCTTTAGCGGGAGGGCCACAGAGACCCAGTACTTC.

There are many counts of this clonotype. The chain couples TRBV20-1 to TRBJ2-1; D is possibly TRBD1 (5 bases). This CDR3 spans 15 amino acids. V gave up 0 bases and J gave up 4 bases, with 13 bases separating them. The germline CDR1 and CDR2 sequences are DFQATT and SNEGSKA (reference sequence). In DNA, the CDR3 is TGCAGTGCTAGAGATTTGGGGCGGACGTACAATGAGCAGTTCTTC. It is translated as CSARDLGRTYNEQFF.

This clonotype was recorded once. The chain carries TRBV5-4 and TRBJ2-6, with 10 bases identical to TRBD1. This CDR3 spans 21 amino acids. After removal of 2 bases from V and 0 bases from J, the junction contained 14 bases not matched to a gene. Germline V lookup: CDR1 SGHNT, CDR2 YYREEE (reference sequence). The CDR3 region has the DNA TGTGCCAGCAGCTTAGGCCCGCTGTGGACAGGGGGAATCTCTGGGGCCAACGTCCTGACTTTC. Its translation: CASSLGPLWTGGISGANVLTF.

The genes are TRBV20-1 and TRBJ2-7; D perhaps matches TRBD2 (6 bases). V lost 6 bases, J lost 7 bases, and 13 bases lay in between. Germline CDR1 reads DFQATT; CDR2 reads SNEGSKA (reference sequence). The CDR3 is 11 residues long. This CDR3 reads CSATGVREQYF. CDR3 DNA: TGCAGTGCCACGGGAGTCCGGGAGCAGTACTTC.

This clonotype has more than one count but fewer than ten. This CDR3 is CASSPLKRRDWGYQPQHF. CDR3 in DNA: TGTGCCAGCAGTCCACTTAAACGCCGGGACTGGGGATATCAGCCCCAGCATTTT. J is TRBJ1-5 and V is TRBV6-1; D is possibly TRBD1 (5 bases). CDR1 is MNHNS and CDR2 is SASEGT in the germline V gene. This CDR3 comprises 18 residues. Trimming pared 5 bases from V and 5 bases from J, leaving 25 bases between.

CDR3 loop: CSASQGGYNEQFF. CDR3 bases: TGCAGTGCTAGCCAGGGTGGCTACAATGAGCAGTTCTTC. The chain recombines TRBV20-1 with TRBJ2-1; a possible D gene is TRBD1 (5 bases). Trimming shortened V by 3 bases and J by 3 bases, and 9 bases separated the two germline ends. The CDR3 sequence is 13 residues long. The germline CDR1 and CDR2 sequences are DFQATT and SNEGSKA (reference sequence).

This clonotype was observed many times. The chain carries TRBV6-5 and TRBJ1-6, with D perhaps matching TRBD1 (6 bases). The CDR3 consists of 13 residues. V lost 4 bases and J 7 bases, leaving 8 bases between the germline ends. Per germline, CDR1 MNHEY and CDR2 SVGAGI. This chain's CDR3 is CASSFGQNSPLHF. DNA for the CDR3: TGTGCCAGCAGTTTTGGACAGAATTCACCCCTCCACTTT.

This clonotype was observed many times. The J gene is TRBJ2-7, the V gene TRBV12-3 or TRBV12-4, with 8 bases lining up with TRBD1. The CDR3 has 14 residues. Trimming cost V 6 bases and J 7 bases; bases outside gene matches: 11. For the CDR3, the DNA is TGTGCCAGCAGCTCTTCGGACAGGGCGGGAGAGCAGTACTTC. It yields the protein CASSSSDRAGEQYF.

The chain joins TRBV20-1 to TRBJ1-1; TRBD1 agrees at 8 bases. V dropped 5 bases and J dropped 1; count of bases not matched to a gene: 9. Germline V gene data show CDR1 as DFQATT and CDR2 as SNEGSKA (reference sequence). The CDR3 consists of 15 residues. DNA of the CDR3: TGCAGTGCTTCCTCGGGACAGGACGGGAACACTGAAGCTTTCTTT. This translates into CSASSGQDGNTEAFF.

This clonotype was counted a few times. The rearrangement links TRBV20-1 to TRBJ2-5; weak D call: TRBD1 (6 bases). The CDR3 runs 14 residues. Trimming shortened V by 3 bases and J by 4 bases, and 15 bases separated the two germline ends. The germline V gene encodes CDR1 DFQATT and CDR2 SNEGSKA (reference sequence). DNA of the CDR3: TGCAGTGCTAGGCAGGGGTATTTGGGAGAGACCCAGTACTTC. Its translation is CSARQGYLGETQYF.

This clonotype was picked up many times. The CDR3 protein is CSAAGSGNTIYF. CDR3 in DNA: TGCAGTGCTGCGGGGTCGGGAAACACCATATATTTT. This chain joins TRBV20-1 and TRBJ1-3; D call uncertain. The germline CDR1 and CDR2 sequences are DFQATT and SNEGSKA (reference sequence). CDR3 size: 12 residues. V gave up 5 bases and J gave up 4 bases, with 9 bases separating them.

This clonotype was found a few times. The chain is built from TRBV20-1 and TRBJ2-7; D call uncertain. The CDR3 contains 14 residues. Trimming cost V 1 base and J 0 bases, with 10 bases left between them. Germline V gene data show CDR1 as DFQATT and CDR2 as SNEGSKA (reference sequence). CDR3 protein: CSARGEAYSYEQYF. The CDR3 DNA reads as TGCAGTGCTAGAGGCGAAGCCTACTCCTACGAGCAGTACTTC.

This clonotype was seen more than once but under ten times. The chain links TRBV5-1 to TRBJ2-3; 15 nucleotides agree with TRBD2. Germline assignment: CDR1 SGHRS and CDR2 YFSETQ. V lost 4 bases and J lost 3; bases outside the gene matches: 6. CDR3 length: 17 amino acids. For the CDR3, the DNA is TGCGCCAGCAGCAGGACTAGCGGGGGGGCGGTTACAGATACGCAGTATTTT. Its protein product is CASSRTSGGAVTDTQYF.

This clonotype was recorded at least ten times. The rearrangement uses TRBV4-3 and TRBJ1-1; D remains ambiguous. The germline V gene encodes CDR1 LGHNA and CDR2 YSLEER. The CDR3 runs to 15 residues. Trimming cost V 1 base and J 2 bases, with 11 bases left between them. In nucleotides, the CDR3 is TGCGCCAGCAGCCAAGGACTCCGATACAACACTGAAGCTTTCTTT. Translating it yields CASSQGLRYNTEAFF.

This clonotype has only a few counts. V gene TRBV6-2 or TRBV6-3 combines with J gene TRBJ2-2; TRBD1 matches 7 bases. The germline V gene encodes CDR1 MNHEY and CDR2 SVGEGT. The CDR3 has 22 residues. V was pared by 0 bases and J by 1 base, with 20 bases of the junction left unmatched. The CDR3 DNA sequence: TGTGCCAGCAGTTACTCGAATCGGTCTCAAACAGGGGTCCGGATGAACACCGGGGAGCTGTTTTTT. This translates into CASSYSNRSQTGVRMNTGELFF.